This T cell receptor beta chain derives from a study of T cell repertoires in cytomegalovirus infection. There are 14 residues in the CDR3. With 4 bases clipped from V and 4 bases from J, the junction kept 6 bases outside the gene matches. Germline CDR1 reads SGHRS; CDR2 reads YFSETQ. TCRdb reanalysed the reads using MiXCR and keeps one entry per CDR3 protein. The sample lists about 260,000 distinct CDR3 sequences; around 15% were seen once. This clonotype has only a few counts. Sequenced input: PBMCs. This clonotype was sampled from a human donor in good health (CMV status not recorded). Some clones in this sample may be carry-over from other donors' samples. The genes are TRBV5-1 and TRBJ1-1, with 8 bases matching TRBD1. CDR3 sequence reads: CASSPTGDGTEAFF. CDR3 nucleotide sequence: TGCGCCAGCAGCCCGACAGGGGACGGCACTGAAGCTTTCTTT.